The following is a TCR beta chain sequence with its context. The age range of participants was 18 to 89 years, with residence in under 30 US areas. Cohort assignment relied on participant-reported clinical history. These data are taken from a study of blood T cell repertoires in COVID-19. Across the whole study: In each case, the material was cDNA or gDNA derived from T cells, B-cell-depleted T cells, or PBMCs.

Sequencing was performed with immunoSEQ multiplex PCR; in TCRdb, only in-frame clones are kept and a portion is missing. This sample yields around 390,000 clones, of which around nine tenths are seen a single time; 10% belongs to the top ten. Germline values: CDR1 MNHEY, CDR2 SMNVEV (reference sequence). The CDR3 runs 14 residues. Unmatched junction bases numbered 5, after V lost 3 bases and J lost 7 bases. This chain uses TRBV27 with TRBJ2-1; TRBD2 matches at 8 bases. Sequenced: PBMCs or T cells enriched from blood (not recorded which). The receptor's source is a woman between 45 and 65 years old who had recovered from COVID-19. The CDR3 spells CASSFLTSGNEQFF. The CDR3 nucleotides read TGTGCCAGCAGTTTCCTCACTAGCGGAAATGAGCAGTTCTTC.